The present TCR beta chain was sequenced within a study of T cells in Graves' hyperthyroidism and ophthalmopathy. The study, taken as a whole, reports: Before onset, ophthalmopathy was predicted by the model a median 6.5 months earlier.

This clonotype was seen repeatedly, ten times or more. What it binds is unknown. Amplified TCR beta CDR3 regions derived from RNA transcripts. The study used the HTBI primer set for a first-round RT-PCR of the TCR CDR3. TCRdb called the multiplex PCR reads again in MiXCR, with one record for every CDR3 protein. The repertoire consists of about 600,000 distinct CDR3 sequences, with about 16% occurring once and the leading ten covering roughly 3%. Germline lookup yields CDR1 KGHSH and CDR2 LQKENI. This CDR3 contains 15 residues. The J segment lost 2 bases and the V segment lost 3 bases, leaving 5 bases of the junction unmatched.

The V call is TRBV18, the J call TRBJ2-5; 8 positions agree with TRBD1. The sequence derives from a woman in her thirties or forties with Graves' ophthalmopathy. The sample comprised blood. The DNA of the CDR3 is TGTGCCAGCTCACCCCAGGGGGCTTGGCAAGAGACCCAGTACTTC. Amino acids: CASSPQGAWQETQYF.